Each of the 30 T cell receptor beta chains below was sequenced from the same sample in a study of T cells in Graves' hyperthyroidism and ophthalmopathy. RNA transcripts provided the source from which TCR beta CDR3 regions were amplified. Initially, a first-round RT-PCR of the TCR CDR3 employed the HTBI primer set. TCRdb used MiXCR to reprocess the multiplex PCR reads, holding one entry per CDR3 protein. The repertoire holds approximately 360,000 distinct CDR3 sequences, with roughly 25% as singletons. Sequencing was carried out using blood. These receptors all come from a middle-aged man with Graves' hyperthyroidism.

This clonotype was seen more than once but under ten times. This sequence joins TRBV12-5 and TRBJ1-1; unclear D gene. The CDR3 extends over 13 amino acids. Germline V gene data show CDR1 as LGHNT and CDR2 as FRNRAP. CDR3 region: CATQGGGYTEAFF. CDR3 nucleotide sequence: TGTGCAACACAAGGAGGCGGGTATACTGAAGCTTTCTTT.

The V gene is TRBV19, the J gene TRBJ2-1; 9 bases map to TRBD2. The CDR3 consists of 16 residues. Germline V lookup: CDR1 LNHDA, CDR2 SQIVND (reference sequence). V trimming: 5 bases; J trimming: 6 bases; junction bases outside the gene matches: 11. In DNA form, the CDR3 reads TGTGCCAGTAGTCAAAGGGCGGGAGGGCCCTTCAATGAGCAGTTCTTC. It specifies CASSQRAGGPFNEQFF.

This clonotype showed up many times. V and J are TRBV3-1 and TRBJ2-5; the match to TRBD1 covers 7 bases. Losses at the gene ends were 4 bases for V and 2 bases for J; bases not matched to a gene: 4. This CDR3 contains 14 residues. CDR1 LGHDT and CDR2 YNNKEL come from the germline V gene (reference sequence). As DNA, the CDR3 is TGTGCCAGCAGCCCTTTGGGACAGCAAGAGACCCAGTACTTC. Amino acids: CASSPLGQQETQYF.

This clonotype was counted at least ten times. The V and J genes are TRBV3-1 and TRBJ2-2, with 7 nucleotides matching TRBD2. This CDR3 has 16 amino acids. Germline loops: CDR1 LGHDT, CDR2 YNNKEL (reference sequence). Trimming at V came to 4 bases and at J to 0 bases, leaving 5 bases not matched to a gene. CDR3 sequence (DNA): TGTGCCAGCAGCCCCTGGACTAGTTCGAACACCGGGGAGCTGTTTTTT. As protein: CASSPWTSSNTGELFF.

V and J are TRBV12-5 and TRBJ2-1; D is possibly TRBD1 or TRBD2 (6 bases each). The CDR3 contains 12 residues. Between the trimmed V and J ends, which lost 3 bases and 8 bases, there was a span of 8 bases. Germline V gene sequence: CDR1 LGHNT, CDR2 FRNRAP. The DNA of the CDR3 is TGTGCTAGTGGTTTAGGGGGGCATGAGCAGTTCTTC. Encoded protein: CASGLGGHEQFF.

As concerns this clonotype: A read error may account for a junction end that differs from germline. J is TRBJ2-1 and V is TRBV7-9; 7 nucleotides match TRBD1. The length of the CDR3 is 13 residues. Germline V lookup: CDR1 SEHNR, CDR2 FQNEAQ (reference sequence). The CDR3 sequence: CASSSTSADRAVF. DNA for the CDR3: TGTGCCAGCAGCTCCACATCCGCCGACAGGGCTGTCTTC.

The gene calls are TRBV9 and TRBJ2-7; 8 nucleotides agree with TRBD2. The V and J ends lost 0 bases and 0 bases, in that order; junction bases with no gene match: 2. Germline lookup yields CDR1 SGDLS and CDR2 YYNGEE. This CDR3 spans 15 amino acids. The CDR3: CASSVAGTSSYEQYF. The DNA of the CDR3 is TGTGCCAGCAGCGTAGCGGGGACTAGCTCCTACGAGCAGTACTTC.

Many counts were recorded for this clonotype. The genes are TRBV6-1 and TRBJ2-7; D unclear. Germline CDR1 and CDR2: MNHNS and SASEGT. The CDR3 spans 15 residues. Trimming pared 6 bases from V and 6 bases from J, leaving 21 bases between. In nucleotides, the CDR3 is TGTGCCAGCAGCACCGTAGGCGCCTTCTCCGGCGAGCAGTACTTC. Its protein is CASSTVGAFSGEQYF.

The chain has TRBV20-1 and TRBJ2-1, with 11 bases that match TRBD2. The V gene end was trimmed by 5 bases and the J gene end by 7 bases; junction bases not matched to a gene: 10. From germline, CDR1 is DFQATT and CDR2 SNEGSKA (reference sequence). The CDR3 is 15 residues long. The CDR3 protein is CSAVILAGVGNEQFF. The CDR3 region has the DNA TGCAGTGCTGTGATACTAGCGGGAGTAGGTAATGAGCAGTTCTTC.

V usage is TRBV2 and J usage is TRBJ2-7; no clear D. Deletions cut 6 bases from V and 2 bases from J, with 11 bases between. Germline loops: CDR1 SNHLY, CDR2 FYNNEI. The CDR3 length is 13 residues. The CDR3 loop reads CASSLDKTYEQYF. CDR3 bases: TGTGCCAGCAGCTTAGACAAGACCTACGAGCAGTACTTC.

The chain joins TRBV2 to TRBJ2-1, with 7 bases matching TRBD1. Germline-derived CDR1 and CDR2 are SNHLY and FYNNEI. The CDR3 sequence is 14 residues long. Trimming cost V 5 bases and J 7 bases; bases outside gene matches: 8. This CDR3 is CASSSDRVFNEQFF. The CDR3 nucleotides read TGTGCCAGCAGTAGCGACAGGGTGTTTAATGAGCAGTTCTTC.

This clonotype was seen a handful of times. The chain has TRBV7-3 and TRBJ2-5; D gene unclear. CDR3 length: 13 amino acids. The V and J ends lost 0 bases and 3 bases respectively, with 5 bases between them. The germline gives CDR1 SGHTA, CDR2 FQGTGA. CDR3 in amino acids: CASSLTYEETQYF. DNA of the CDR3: TGTGCCAGCAGCTTAACTTATGAAGAGACCCAGTACTTC.

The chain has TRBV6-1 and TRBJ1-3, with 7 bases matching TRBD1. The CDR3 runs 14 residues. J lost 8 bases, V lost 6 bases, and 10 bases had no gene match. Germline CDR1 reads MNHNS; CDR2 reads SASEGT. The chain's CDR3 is CASSLDRDEDTIYF. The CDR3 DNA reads TGTGCCAGCAGCCTCGACAGGGACGAAGACACCATATATTTT.

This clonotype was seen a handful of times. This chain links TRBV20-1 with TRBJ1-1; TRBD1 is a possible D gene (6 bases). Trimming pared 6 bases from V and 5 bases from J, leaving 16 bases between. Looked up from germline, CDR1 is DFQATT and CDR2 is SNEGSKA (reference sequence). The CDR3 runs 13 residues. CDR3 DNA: TGCAGTGCCAGCCTCACAGGGAGGACTGAAGCTTTCTTT. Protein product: CSASLTGRTEAFF.

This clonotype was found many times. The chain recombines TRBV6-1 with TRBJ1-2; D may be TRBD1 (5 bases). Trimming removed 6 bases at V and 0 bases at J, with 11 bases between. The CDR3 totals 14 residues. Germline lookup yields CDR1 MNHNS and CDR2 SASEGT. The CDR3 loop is CASSPRGANYGYTF. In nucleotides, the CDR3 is TGTGCCAGCAGCCCCCGGGGGGCTAACTATGGCTACACCTTC.

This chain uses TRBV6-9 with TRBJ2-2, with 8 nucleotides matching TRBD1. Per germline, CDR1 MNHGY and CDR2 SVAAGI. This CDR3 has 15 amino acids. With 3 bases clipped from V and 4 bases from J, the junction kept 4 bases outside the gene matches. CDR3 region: CASSYAGGATGELFF. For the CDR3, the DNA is TGTGCCAGCAGTTACGCAGGGGGCGCCACCGGGGAGCTGTTTTTT.

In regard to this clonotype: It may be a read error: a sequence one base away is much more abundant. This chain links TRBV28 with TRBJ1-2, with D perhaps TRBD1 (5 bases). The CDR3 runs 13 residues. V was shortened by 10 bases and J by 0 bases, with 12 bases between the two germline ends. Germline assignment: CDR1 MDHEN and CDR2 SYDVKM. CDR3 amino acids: CANRPGPNYGYTF. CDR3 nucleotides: TGTGCCAACAGGCCGGGACCTAACTATGGCTACACCTTC.

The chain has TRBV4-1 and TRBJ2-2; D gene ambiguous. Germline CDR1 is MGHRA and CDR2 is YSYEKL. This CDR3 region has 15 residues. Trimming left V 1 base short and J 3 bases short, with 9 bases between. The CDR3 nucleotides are TGCGCCAGCAGCCAAGCACCTTCCGACACCGGGGAGCTGTTTTTT. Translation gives CASSQAPSDTGELFF.

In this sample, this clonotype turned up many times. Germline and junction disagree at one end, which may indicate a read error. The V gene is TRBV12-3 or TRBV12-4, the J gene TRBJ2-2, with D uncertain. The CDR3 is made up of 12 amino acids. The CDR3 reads CASSLGTGELFF. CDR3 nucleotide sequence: TGTGCCAGCAGCTTAGGGACCGGGGAGCTGTTTTTT.

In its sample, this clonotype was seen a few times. The CDR3 loop is CASRIRPFEAGGKSGSQFF. The CDR3 DNA sequence: TGTGCCAGCAGGATACGTCCCTTTGAAGCGGGAGGGAAATCAGGTTCGCAGTTCTTC. The chain is built from TRBV28 and TRBJ2-1, with 10 bases matching TRBD2. This CDR3 is built from 19 residues. J was trimmed by 12 bases and V by 6 bases; bases with no gene match: 26. Germline V gene sequence: CDR1 MDHEN, CDR2 SYDVKM.

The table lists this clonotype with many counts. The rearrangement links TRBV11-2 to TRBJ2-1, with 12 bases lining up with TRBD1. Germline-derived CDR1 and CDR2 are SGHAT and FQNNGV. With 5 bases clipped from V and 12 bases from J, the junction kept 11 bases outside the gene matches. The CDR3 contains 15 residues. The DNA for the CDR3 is TGTGCCAGCAGCCCCGGGACAGGGGGCGGATTGGGGCAGTTCTTC. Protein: CASSPGTGGGLGQFF.

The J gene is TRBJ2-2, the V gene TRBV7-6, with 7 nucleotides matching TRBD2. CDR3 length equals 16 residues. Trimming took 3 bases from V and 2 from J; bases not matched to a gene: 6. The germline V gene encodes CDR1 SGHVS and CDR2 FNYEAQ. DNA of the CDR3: TGTGCCAGCAGCTTTCAGGCTAGCGGAAACACCGGGGAGCTGTTTTTT. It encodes CASSFQASGNTGELFF.

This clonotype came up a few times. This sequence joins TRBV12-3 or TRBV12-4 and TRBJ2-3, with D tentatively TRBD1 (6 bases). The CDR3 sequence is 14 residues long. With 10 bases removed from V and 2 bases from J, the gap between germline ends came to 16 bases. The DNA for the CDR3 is TGTGCCACCAGGGGCAGGGGTATCACAGATACGCAGTATTTT. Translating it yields CATRGRGITDTQYF.

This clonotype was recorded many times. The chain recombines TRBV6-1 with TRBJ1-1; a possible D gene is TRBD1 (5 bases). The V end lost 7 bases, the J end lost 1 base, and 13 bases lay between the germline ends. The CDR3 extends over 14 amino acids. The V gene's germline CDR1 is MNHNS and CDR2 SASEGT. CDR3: CASINSGQNTEAFF. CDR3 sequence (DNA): TGTGCCAGCATCAACTCAGGACAGAACACTGAAGCTTTCTTT.

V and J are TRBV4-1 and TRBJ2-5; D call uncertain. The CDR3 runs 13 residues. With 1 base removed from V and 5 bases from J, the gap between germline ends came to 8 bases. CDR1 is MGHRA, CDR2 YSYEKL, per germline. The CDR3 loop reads CASSQVLSETQYF. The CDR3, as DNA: TGCGCCAGCAGCCAAGTTTTATCTGAGACCCAGTACTTC.

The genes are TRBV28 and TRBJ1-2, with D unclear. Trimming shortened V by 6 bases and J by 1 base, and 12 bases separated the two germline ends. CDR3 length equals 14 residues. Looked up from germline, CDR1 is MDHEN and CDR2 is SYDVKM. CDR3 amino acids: CASSPGRNNYGYTF. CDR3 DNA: TGTGCCAGCAGCCCGGGGAGGAATAACTATGGCTACACCTTC.

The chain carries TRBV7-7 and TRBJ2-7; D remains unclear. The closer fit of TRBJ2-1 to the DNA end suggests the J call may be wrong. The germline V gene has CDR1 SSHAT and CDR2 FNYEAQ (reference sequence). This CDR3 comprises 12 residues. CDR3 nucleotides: TGTGCCAGCAGCTTAGGGGCCTACGAGCAGTTCTTC. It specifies CASSLGAYEQFF.

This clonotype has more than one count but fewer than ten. This CDR3 reads CSAESRANTEAFF. The CDR3 coding sequence is TGCAGTGCGGAAAGCAGGGCGAACACTGAAGCTTTCTTT. V and J are TRBV20-1 and TRBJ1-1, with D perhaps TRBD1 (5 bases). This CDR3 comprises 13 residues. V was clipped by 6 bases and J by 1 base, with 12 bases between them. Germline CDR1 and CDR2: DFQATT and SNEGSKA (reference sequence).

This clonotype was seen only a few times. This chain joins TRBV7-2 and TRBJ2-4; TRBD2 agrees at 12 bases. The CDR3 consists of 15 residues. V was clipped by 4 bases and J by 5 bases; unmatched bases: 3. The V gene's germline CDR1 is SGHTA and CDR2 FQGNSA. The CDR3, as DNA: TGTGCCAGCAGCTCCCGGACTAGCGGGGAAAACATTCAGTACTTC. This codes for CASSSRTSGENIQYF.

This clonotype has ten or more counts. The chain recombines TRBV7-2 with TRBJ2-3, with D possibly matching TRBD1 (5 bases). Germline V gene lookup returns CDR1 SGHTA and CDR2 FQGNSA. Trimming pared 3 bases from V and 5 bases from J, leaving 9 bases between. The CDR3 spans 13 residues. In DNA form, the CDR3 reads TGTGCCAGCAGCTTTGGTCAGGGAGATACGCAGTATTTT. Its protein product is CASSFGQGDTQYF.